The entry below describes one T cell receptor (beta chain). Its antigen remains unknown. With V trimmed by 5 bases and J by 3 bases, 17 bases remained unmatched. CDR1 and CDR2 (germline): MNHEY, SMNVEV (reference sequence). The CDR3 covers 18 residues. The data derive from a study of T cells in localized non-small cell lung cancer. Study outcomes and limitations: Uninvolved adjacent lung had higher T cell clonality than tumor and all other tissues. Only one tumor region went through sequencing, so heterogeneity may still be there.

The method was immunoSEQ multiplex PCR; TCRdb's version includes in-frame clones alone and lacks a portion of them. Of about 24,000 clones listed, approximately 91% are singletons. Source: peripheral blood, taken before any cancer treatment. The origin of this receptor is a man aged 35-69 years with stage I squamous cell lung carcinoma. The J gene is TRBJ2-7, the V gene TRBV27, with 9 bases that match TRBD1. CDR3 nucleotide sequence: TGTGCCAGCAGTCCCTCGGGACAGGGACAATACTACCGCTACGAGCAGTACTTC. This sequence encodes CASSPSGQGQYYRYEQYF.